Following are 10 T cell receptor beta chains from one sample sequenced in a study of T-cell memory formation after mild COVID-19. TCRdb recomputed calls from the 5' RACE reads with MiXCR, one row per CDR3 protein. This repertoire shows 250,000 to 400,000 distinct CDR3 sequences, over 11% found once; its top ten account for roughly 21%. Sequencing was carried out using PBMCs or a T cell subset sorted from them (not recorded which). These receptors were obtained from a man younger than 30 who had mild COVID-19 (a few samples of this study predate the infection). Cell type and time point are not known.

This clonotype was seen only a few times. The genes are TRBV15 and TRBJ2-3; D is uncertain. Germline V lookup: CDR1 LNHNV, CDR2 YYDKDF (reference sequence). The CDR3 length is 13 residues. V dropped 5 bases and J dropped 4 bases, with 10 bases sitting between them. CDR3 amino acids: CATSPRSPDTQYF. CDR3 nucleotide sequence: TGTGCCACCAGCCCCAGGTCCCCAGATACGCAGTATTTT.

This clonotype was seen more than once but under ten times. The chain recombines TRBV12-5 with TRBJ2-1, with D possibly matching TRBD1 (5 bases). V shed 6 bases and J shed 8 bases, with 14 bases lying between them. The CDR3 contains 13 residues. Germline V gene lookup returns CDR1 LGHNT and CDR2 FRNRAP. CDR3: CASGPYPRDEQFF. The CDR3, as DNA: TGTGCTAGTGGCCCCTACCCCAGGGATGAGCAGTTCTTC.

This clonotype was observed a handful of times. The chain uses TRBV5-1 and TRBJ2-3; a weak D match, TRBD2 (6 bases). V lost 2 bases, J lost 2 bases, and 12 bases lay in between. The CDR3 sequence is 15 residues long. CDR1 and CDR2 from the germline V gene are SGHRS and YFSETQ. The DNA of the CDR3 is TGCGCCAGCAGCTTTGGAGGGGTGAACACAGATACGCAGTATTTT. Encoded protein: CASSFGGVNTDTQYF.

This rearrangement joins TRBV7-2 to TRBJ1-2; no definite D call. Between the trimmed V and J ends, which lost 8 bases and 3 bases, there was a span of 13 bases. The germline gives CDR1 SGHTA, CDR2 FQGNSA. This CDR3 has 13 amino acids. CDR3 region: CASSTMPDYGYTF. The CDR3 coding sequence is TGTGCCAGCTCGACAATGCCGGACTATGGCTACACCTTC.

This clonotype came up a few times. The CDR3 DNA follows: TGTGCCACCAGTGATTTCACAGGGGCTCAGCCCCAGCATTTT. It specifies CATSDFTGAQPQHF. The J gene is TRBJ1-5, the V gene TRBV24-1; 7 bases fit TRBD1. The CDR3 runs 14 residues. Germline CDR1 is KGHDR and CDR2 is SFDVKD. V lost 1 base, J lost 6 bases, and 2 bases stayed unmatched.

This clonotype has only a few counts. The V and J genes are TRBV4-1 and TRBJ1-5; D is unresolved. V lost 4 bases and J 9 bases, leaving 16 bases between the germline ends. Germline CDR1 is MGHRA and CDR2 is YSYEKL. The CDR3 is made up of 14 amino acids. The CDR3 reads CASSPSDLSLPQHF. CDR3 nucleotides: TGCGCCAGCAGCCCCTCCGACCTCTCTCTGCCCCAGCATTTT.

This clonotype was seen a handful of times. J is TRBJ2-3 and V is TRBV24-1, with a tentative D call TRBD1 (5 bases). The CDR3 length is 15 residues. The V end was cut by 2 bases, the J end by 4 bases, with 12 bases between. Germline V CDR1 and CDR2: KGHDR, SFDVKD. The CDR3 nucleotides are TGTGCCACCAGTGATTCTAAAACAGGCTCAGATACGCAGTATTTT. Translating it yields CATSDSKTGSDTQYF.

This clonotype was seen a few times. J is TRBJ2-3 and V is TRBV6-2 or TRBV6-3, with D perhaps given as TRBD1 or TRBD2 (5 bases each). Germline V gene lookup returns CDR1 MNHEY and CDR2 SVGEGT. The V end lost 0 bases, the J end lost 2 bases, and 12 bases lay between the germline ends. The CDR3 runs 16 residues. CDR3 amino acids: CASSYSGTGFTDTQYF. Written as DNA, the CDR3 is TGTGCCAGCAGTTACTCCGGGACGGGATTCACAGATACGCAGTATTTT.

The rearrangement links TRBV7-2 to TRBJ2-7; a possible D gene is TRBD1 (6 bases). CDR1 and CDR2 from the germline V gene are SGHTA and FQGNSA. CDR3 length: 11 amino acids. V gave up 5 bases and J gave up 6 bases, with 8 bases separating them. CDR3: CASSPRGEQYF. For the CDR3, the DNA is TGTGCCAGCAGCCCCAGGGGCGAGCAGTACTTC.

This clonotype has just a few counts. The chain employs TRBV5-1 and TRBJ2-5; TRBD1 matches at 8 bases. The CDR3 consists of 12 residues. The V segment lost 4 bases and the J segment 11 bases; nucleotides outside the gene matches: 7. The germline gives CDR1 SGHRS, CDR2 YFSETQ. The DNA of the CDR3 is TGCGCCAGCAGCGTAAAGGACAGGGTTCAGTACTTC. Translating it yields CASSVKDRVQYF.